Shown below are 31 T cell receptor beta chains from a single sample sequenced in a study of neurological immune-mediated disorders. TCRdb reprocessed the 5' RACE reads with MiXCR, giving one entry per CDR3 protein. The sample yields about 22,000 distinct CDR3 sequences, more than 9% seen once. The sequencing input was PBMCs. The receptors were gathered from an older woman with HTLV-1-associated myelopathy (HAM/TSP).

The rearrangement joins TRBV6-1 to TRBJ1-5; perhaps TRBD1 as D (5 bases). This CDR3 has 15 amino acids. Germline V gene lookup returns CDR1 MNHNS and CDR2 SASEGT. V lost 3 bases and J lost 6, with 15 bases in between. This CDR3 is CASSETGTPGQPQHF. The DNA of the CDR3 is TGTGCCAGCAGTGAGACCGGGACCCCAGGTCAGCCCCAGCATTTT.

This clonotype showed up many times. The chain carries TRBV5-1 and TRBJ1-1, with unresolved D. Trimming removed 6 bases at V and 0 bases at J, with 12 bases between. The CDR3 consists of 14 residues. The germline V gene has CDR1 SGHRS and CDR2 YFSETQ. The CDR3: CASTSGGLNTEAFF. The CDR3 nucleotides are TGCGCCAGCACCAGTGGCGGATTGAACACTGAAGCTTTCTTT. The full variable domain, completed using reference TRBV5-1 and TRBJ1-1, is KAGVTQTPRYLIKTRGQQVTLSCSPISGHRSVSWYQQTPGQGLQFLFEYFSETQRNKGNFPGRFSGRQFSNSRSEMNVSTLELGDSALYLCASTSGGLNTEAFFGQGTRLTVV.

Only one count was recorded for this clonotype. The chain joins TRBV6-6 to TRBJ2-7; 7 bases map to TRBD1. The CDR3 extends over 15 amino acids. The germline CDR1 and CDR2 sequences are MNHNY and SVGAGI (reference sequence). V shed 5 bases, J shed 3 bases, and the junction held 10 bases outside the gene matches. CDR3 DNA sequence: TGTGCCAGCAGTCGGACAGGCTTAATAGGCTACGAGCAGTACTTC. Amino acid sequence: CASSRTGLIGYEQYF.

This clonotype was detected many times. The V and J genes are TRBV5-1 and TRBJ2-1; 10 positions agree with TRBD1. The CDR3 loop spans 14 amino acids. V dropped 4 bases and J dropped 9; count of bases not matched to a gene: 7. CDR1 and CDR2 from the germline V gene are SGHRS and YFSETQ. CDR3 nucleotide sequence: TGCGCCAGCAGCGGGACAGGGGTTGGGGGTGAGCAGTTCTTC. Protein product: CASSGTGVGGEQFF.

In its sample, this clonotype was seen many times. The chain couples TRBV20-1 to TRBJ2-7; D not resolved. Trimming pared 3 bases from V and 0 bases from J, leaving 12 bases between. The CDR3 has 14 residues. CDR1 DFQATT and CDR2 SNEGSKA come from the germline V gene (reference sequence). CDR3 bases: TGCAGTGCTAGGCAGGCCCTAGACTCCTACGAGCAGTACTTC. Translating gives CSARQALDSYEQYF.

The sample holds many counts of this clonotype. The V and J genes are TRBV19 and TRBJ2-6, with no clear D. CDR1 and CDR2 from the germline V gene are LNHDA and SQIVND (reference sequence). The CDR3 sequence is 13 residues long. V lost 9 bases to trimming and J lost 2 bases, with 8 bases between them. CDR3 amino acids: CASLRTGANVLTF. In nucleotides, the CDR3 is TGTGCCAGCCTTAGAACTGGGGCCAACGTCCTGACTTTC.

This clonotype appeared many times. The V call is TRBV5-1, the J call TRBJ1-2, with 9 bases aligning to TRBD1. The CDR3 contains 15 residues. V trimming: 0 bases; J trimming: 4 bases; junction bases outside the gene matches: 4. Germline V CDR1 and CDR2: SGHRS, YFSETQ. The CDR3 spells CASSLGTGVSYGYTF. The CDR3 DNA follows: TGCGCCAGCAGCTTGGGGACAGGGGTTAGCTATGGCTACACCTTC.

This clonotype was picked up many times. This CDR3 reads CASSSTSLSGNTIYF. The CDR3 region has the DNA TGTGCCAGCAGCTCCACGAGCCTCTCTGGAAACACCATATATTTT. The rearrangement links TRBV7-9 to TRBJ1-3; D call uncertain. Trimming shortened V by 4 bases and J by 0 bases, and 10 bases separated the two germline ends. Germline V gives CDR1 SEHNR, CDR2 FQNEAQ (reference sequence). The CDR3 length is 15 residues. Full variable domain (rest looked up from reference TRBV7-9 and TRBJ1-3): DTGVSQNPRHKITKRGQNVTFRCDPISEHNRLYWYRQTLGQGPEFLTYFQNEAQLEKSRLLSDRFSAERPKGSFSTLEIQRTEQGDSAMYLCASSSTSLSGNTIYFGEGSWLTVV.

The sample holds many counts of this clonotype. The chain recombines TRBV5-1 with TRBJ1-2; 9 positions match TRBD1. The CDR3 spans 13 residues. The V gene's germline CDR1 is SGHRS and CDR2 YFSETQ. V shed 3 bases and J 5 bases; nucleotides not matched to a gene: 2. CDR3 region: CASSSTGGYGYTF. In nucleotides, the CDR3 is TGCGCCAGCAGCTCGACAGGGGGATATGGCTACACCTTC.

This chain connects TRBV9 to TRBJ2-1; 8 bases fit TRBD2. This CDR3 region has 20 residues. J lost 14 bases, V lost 0 bases, and 28 bases had no gene match. CDR1 and CDR2 from the germline V gene are SGDLS and YYNGEE. The CDR3 DNA sequence: TGTGCCAGCAGCGTAGGGGCAGCGGGGGCCCAATCCGCCCAAAACGAACGGAAGTTCTTC. Its protein is CASSVGAAGAQSAQNERKFF.

The table lists this clonotype with many counts. The genes are TRBV5-1 and TRBJ1-4, with D tentatively TRBD1 (5 bases). Germline CDR1 and CDR2: SGHRS and YFSETQ. The CDR3 consists of 13 residues. Trimming removed 0 bases at V and 11 bases at J, with 11 bases between. CDR3 loop: CASSLVGPGKLFF. The CDR3, as DNA: TGCGCCAGCAGCTTGGTGGGTCCAGGGAAACTGTTTTTT.

Ten or more counts support this clonotype. This chain uses TRBV27 with TRBJ1-5, with D perhaps TRBD1 (6 bases). Germline values: CDR1 MNHEY, CDR2 SMNVEV (reference sequence). Trimming stripped 3 bases from V and 2 bases from J, with 23 bases between. This CDR3 contains 19 residues. Written as DNA, the CDR3 is TGTGCCAGCAGTTTGAGTATGATTCGGGGGGCGAATGGCAATCAGCCCCAGCATTTT. It specifies CASSLSMIRGANGNQPQHF.

This clonotype occurred a few times. V gene TRBV11-3 combines with J gene TRBJ2-2, with unresolved D. Germline V gene sequence: CDR1 SGHNT, CDR2 YENEEA. This CDR3 comprises 13 residues. V dropped 2 bases and J dropped 6 bases, with 7 bases sitting between them. The CDR3: CASSLRDPGELFF. The CDR3 nucleotides read TGTGCCAGCAGCTTAAGGGATCCCGGGGAGCTGTTTTTT.

At least ten counts were recorded for this clonotype. The chain links TRBV20-1 to TRBJ2-3; TRBD2 might be the D (6 bases). Germline CDR1 reads DFQATT; CDR2 reads SNEGSKA (reference sequence). The CDR3 length is 13 residues. Deletions cut 3 bases from V and 3 bases from J, with 10 bases between. Written as DNA, the CDR3 is TGCAGTGCTAGCGGGAGCTATACAGATACGCAGTATTTT. Its protein product is CSASGSYTDTQYF.

This clonotype was detected many times. The chain links TRBV20-1 to TRBJ1-2; 8 positions agree with TRBD1. The trim removed 6 bases at V and 1 base at J, leaving 7 bases unmatched. CDR1 is DFQATT, CDR2 SNEGSKA, per germline (reference sequence). The CDR3 has 14 residues. The chain's CDR3 is CSATQGAGNYGYTF. The CDR3 coding sequence is TGCAGTGCAACCCAGGGGGCGGGTAACTATGGCTACACCTTC.

This clonotype was observed many times. The chain links TRBV10-1 to TRBJ2-1, with 9 positions matching TRBD2. The J segment lost 2 bases and the V segment lost 3 bases, leaving 8 bases of the junction unmatched. Germline lookup yields CDR1 WNHNN and CDR2 SYGVQD (reference sequence). This CDR3 contains 17 residues. The CDR3 loop is CASSDGVERGAYNEQFF. CDR3 DNA: TGCGCCAGCAGTGATGGAGTGGAGCGGGGGGCCTACAATGAGCAGTTCTTC.

This clonotype was recorded many times. V usage is TRBV20-1 and J usage is TRBJ1-2; no clear D. The CDR3 is made up of 12 amino acids. The germline V gene has CDR1 DFQATT and CDR2 SNEGSKA (reference sequence). V was clipped by 4 bases and J by 8 bases, with 14 bases between them. As DNA, the CDR3 is TGCAGTGCTACAGGATTCCGAAGAGGCTACACCTTC. Translated, it gives CSATGFRRGYTF.

This clonotype was detected ten times or more. J is TRBJ2-1 and V is TRBV3-1; 9 positions match TRBD1. The CDR3 has 16 residues. In germline, CDR1 is LGHDT, CDR2 YNNKEL (reference sequence). Germline trimming cut 6 bases from V and 8 bases from J; bases unmatched to any gene: 14. This CDR3 is CASSPPGTGSWHEQFF. For the CDR3, the DNA is TGTGCCAGCAGTCCTCCCGGGACAGGGAGTTGGCATGAGCAGTTCTTC.

This clonotype was found many times. The rearrangement uses TRBV10-2 and TRBJ2-7; 8 bases are a match to TRBD1. The junction had 3 bases not matched to a gene; V was cut back by 0 bases and J by 2 bases. This CDR3 has 15 residues. Germline V gives CDR1 WSHSY, CDR2 SAAADI. The chain's CDR3 is CASSESNRGTYEQYF. In DNA form, the CDR3 reads TGCGCCAGCAGTGAGTCGAACAGGGGGACCTACGAGCAGTACTTC.

This clonotype was found many times. The V gene is TRBV5-1, the J gene TRBJ1-2; 8 nucleotides line up with TRBD1. V shed 4 bases, J shed 6 bases, and the junction held 2 bases outside the gene matches. This CDR3 has 12 amino acids. Germline lookup yields CDR1 SGHRS and CDR2 YFSETQ. The CDR3 DNA is TGCGCCAGCAGCCAACAGGGGGATGGCTACACCTTC. Its protein is CASSQQGDGYTF.

This clonotype was seen a single time. Possible read error: a much larger clone is one base away. CDR3 protein: CSVDREWETQYF. CDR3 coding DNA: TGCAGTGTAGACAGGGAGTGGGAGACCCAGTACTTC. The chain combines TRBV20-1 with TRBJ2-5, with TRBD1 identical over 7 bases. V shed 7 bases, J shed 5 bases, and the junction held 7 bases outside the gene matches. The CDR3 extends over 12 amino acids. Germline V lookup: CDR1 DFQATT, CDR2 SNEGSKA (reference sequence).

This clonotype was seen ten or more times. The rearrangement joins TRBV20-1 to TRBJ1-1; D unresolved. The germline gives CDR1 DFQATT, CDR2 SNEGSKA (reference sequence). Trimming pared 0 bases from V and 0 bases from J, leaving 11 bases between. The CDR3 runs 15 residues. CDR3 loop: CSARDLAGMNTEAFF. The CDR3 coding sequence is TGCAGTGCTAGAGATTTGGCCGGCATGAACACTGAAGCTTTCTTT.

The chain combines TRBV20-1 with TRBJ2-7, with D perhaps matching TRBD2 (6 bases). The length of the CDR3 is 14 residues. The germline CDR1 and CDR2 sequences are DFQATT and SNEGSKA (reference sequence). The V end was cut by 7 bases, the J end by 0 bases, with 16 bases between. The CDR3 loop is CSVSGWGLSYEQYF. CDR3 sequence (DNA): TGCAGTGTCAGTGGTTGGGGACTCTCCTACGAGCAGTACTTC.

This clonotype was counted many times. The rearrangement uses TRBV20-1 and TRBJ1-1; a weak D match, TRBD1 (6 bases). Deletions cut 4 bases from V and 3 bases from J, with 15 bases between. CDR1 and CDR2 from the germline V gene are DFQATT and SNEGSKA (reference sequence). There are 14 residues in the CDR3. The CDR3 DNA sequence: TGCAGTGCTACGGTTTCAGGGGTGGACACTGAAGCTTTCTTT. Protein product: CSATVSGVDTEAFF.

With respect to this clonotype: The DNA is left out, because the CDR3 cannot be placed on it with certainty; the CDR3 is given as TCRdb lists it. The chain employs TRBV5-1 and TRBJ2-7; TRBD1, the D gene given by the table, was not confirmed from the DNA. The CDR3 length is 23 residues, termini included. The germline CDR1 and CDR2 sequences are SGHRS and YFSETQ. CDR3 in amino acids: CASRRTGDNEKLFFGSGTYEQYF.

Ten or more counts support this clonotype. The gene calls are TRBV5-1 and TRBJ2-5; TRBD2 might be the D (7 bases). Trimming shortened V by 0 bases and J by 5 bases, and 11 bases separated the two germline ends. CDR3 length equals 14 residues. Germline assignment: CDR1 SGHRS and CDR2 YFSETQ. CDR3 nucleotide sequence: TGCGCCAGCAGCTTGGAGGGGGGGCTGGAGACCCAGTACTTC. Translating it yields CASSLEGGLETQYF.

The sample holds many counts of this clonotype. The rearrangement links TRBV18 to TRBJ2-2, with D uncertain. The CDR3 spans 16 residues. V shed 2 bases and J shed 1 base, with 11 bases lying between them. Germline V gene sequence: CDR1 KGHSH, CDR2 LQKENI. The CDR3 sequence: CASSPVGRLNTGELFF. CDR3 coding DNA: TGTGCCAGCTCACCAGTCGGACGCTTGAACACCGGGGAGCTGTTTTTT.

This clonotype was picked up many times. This sequence joins TRBV19 and TRBJ1-3, with D unclear. With 3 bases removed from V and 2 bases from J, the gap between germline ends came to 11 bases. Germline V gene lookup returns CDR1 LNHDA and CDR2 SQIVND (reference sequence). This CDR3 comprises 15 residues. Here the CDR3 DNA reads TGTGCCAGTAGTATTACTGGGAATCCTGGAAACACCATATATTTT. It encodes CASSITGNPGNTIYF.

On this clonotype: With a much larger clone just one base away, this may be a read error. J is TRBJ1-1 and V is TRBV4-3; D not resolved. From germline, CDR1 is LGHNA and CDR2 YSLEER. The CDR3 has 16 amino acids. DNA for the CDR3: TGCGCCAGAAGCCAAGATGGAGGGAAAGTTAGCACTGAAGCTTTCTTT. Translation: CARSQDGGKVSTEAFF.

The gene calls are TRBV14 and TRBJ2-7, with D possibly TRBD1 on 6 matching bases. The V gene lost 0 bases and the J gene lost 2 bases, with 17 bases spanning the gap. Germline assignment: CDR1 SGHDN and CDR2 FVKESK. The CDR3 contains 17 residues. The CDR3 loop is CASSQDQAYRVPYEQYF. The CDR3 DNA is TGTGCCAGCAGCCAAGACCAAGCCTACAGGGTACCCTACGAGCAGTACTTC.

In this sample, this clonotype turned up many times. The chain recombines TRBV2 with TRBJ2-7, with TRBD1 matching over 7 bases. The germline gives CDR1 SNHLY, CDR2 FYNNEI. J lost 2 bases, V lost 8 bases, and 9 bases had no gene match. The CDR3 runs 14 residues. The CDR3 sequence is CASGRGTETYEQYF. The CDR3 coding sequence is TGTGCCAGCGGAAGAGGGACAGAAACCTACGAGCAGTACTTC.